The 32 T cell receptor beta chains listed next were all sequenced from one sample in a study of shared T cell receptors in the human thymus. Profiled with immunoSEQ multiplex PCR; TCRdb holds only in-frame clones, not every one. The sample comprises more than 300,000 clones, around 93% of which are singletons, and approximately 0.02% rests with the top ten. Sequencing used thymocytes. The receptors stem from a human donor.

The genes are TRBV27 and TRBJ2-6, with 9 bases lining up with TRBD2. The CDR3 extends over 19 amino acids. The V gene end was trimmed by 0 bases and the J gene end by 4 bases; junction bases not matched to a gene: 10. Germline CDR1 reads MNHEY; CDR2 reads SMNVEV (reference sequence). The CDR3 region has the DNA TGTGCCAGCAGTTTATCGTCCGGCGGGAGGGTAGAGGGGGCCAACGTCCTGACTTTC. Protein sequence: CASSLSSGGRVEGANVLTF.

This clone was seen a handful of times. The V gene is TRBV15, the J gene TRBJ2-7; D gene unclear. The germline V gene has CDR1 LNHNV and CDR2 YYDKDF (reference sequence). V lost 4 bases and J lost 0, with 10 bases in between. The CDR3 length is 14 residues. CDR3 nucleotides: TGTGCCACCAGCAACGGACGGAACTCCTACGAGCAGTACTTC. Translated, it gives CATSNGRNSYEQYF.

The chain employs TRBV19 and TRBJ2-7; TRBD1 might be the D (6 bases). The germline V and J ends were trimmed by 0 bases and 2 bases, with 8 bases remaining between them. Germline V gene sequence: CDR1 LNHDA, CDR2 SQIVND (reference sequence). This CDR3 spans 14 amino acids. The DNA for the CDR3 is TGTGCCAGTAGTATAGACAGGGGCCCCTACGAGCAGTACTTC. It codes for CASSIDRGPYEQYF.

The rearrangement links TRBV28 to TRBJ2-1, with D unclear. CDR3 length equals 15 residues. Germline V gene sequence: CDR1 MDHEN, CDR2 SYDVKM. The V end was cut by 9 bases, the J end by 5 bases, with 20 bases between. The CDR3 sequence is CASRLRAPSDNEQFF. CDR3 in DNA: TGTGCCAGTCGACTCCGGGCCCCGAGCGACAATGAGCAGTTCTTC.

V and J are TRBV4-3 and TRBJ2-2; maybe TRBD2 (5 bases). Deletions cut 0 bases from V and 7 bases from J, with 15 bases between. In germline, CDR1 is LGHNA, CDR2 YSLEER. The CDR3 runs 16 residues. The CDR3 region is CASSQDSTSLNGELFF. CDR3 DNA sequence: TGCGCCAGCAGCCAAGATTCCACTAGTCTTAACGGGGAGCTGTTTTTT.

V usage is TRBV27 and J usage is TRBJ2-1; D might be TRBD1 (6 bases). CDR1 and CDR2 from the germline V gene are MNHEY and SMNVEV (reference sequence). V gave up 2 bases and J gave up 4 bases, with 18 bases separating them. The CDR3 totals 17 residues. The CDR3 sequence is CASSLVGGPKVYNEQFF. The CDR3, as DNA: TGTGCCAGCAGTTTAGTAGGGGGACCGAAGGTTTACAATGAGCAGTTCTTC.

The V gene is TRBV7-9, the J gene TRBJ2-7; no definite D call. Germline CDR1 is SEHNR and CDR2 is FQNEAQ (reference sequence). The CDR3 contains 12 residues. Trimming pared 4 bases from V and 6 bases from J, leaving 10 bases between. For the CDR3, the DNA is TGTGCCAGCAGCTCTTCAGGAGCCGAGCAGTACTTC. Its protein product is CASSSSGAEQYF.

J is TRBJ1-3 and V is TRBV28; 8 bases map to TRBD1. Per the germline V gene, CDR1 is MDHEN and CDR2 is SYDVKM. CDR3 length: 18 amino acids. V shed 2 bases, J shed 0 bases, and the junction held 9 bases outside the gene matches. The CDR3 loop reads CASSLPPSGGFSGNTIYF. The CDR3 bases are TGTGCCAGCAGTTTACCACCCTCAGGGGGCTTCTCTGGAAACACCATATATTTT.

The chain couples TRBV6-8 to TRBJ2-5, with TRBD2 matching over 8 bases. Unmatched junction bases numbered 16, after V lost 11 bases and J lost 5 bases. The length of the CDR3 is 15 residues. Looked up from germline, CDR1 is MNHGY and CDR2 is SAAAGT. The CDR3 sequence is CASGNSGKCKETQYF. The CDR3 DNA sequence: TGTGCCTCCGGTAATAGCGGGAAGTGCAAGGAGACCCAGTACTTC.

The DNA of the CDR3 is TGTGCCAGTTCAGTGTCCGGGAGTGAGCAGTTCTTC. It yields the protein CASSVSGSEQFF. V and J are TRBV27 and TRBJ2-1; perhaps TRBD2 as D (6 bases). Germline V lookup: CDR1 MNHEY, CDR2 SMNVEV (reference sequence). V shed 9 bases and J shed 9 bases, with 15 bases lying between them. The CDR3 is 12 residues long.

This chain uses TRBV5-1 with TRBJ2-3; 10 bases match TRBD2. Losses at the gene ends were 5 bases for V and 1 base for J; bases not matched to a gene: 10. Germline V gene lookup returns CDR1 SGHRS and CDR2 YFSETQ. The CDR3 has 17 amino acids. CDR3 region: CASSPQPLAGGTDTQYF. The CDR3 region has the DNA TGCGCCAGCAGTCCCCAGCCCCTAGCGGGAGGCACAGATACGCAGTATTTT.

This chain connects TRBV11-2 to TRBJ2-1, with D tentatively TRBD1 (5 bases). V lost 0 bases, J lost 4 bases, and 13 bases lay in between. The germline CDR1 and CDR2 sequences are SGHAT and FQNNGV. The CDR3 extends over 16 amino acids. The CDR3 DNA reads TGTGCCAGCAGCTTAGACCCCCTCGACAGATACAATGAGCAGTTCTTC. Translated: CASSLDPLDRYNEQFF.

This rearrangement joins TRBV6-1 to TRBJ2-3; 9 nucleotides align to TRBD2. This CDR3 spans 16 amino acids. The germline gives CDR1 MNHNS, CDR2 SASEGT. Losses at the gene ends were 1 base for V and 6 bases for J; bases not matched to a gene: 8. DNA of the CDR3: TGTGCCAGCAGTGAAGGAGGTGTAGCGGGAGAGGATACGCAGTATTTT. Protein: CASSEGGVAGEDTQYF.

This clone was counted once. V gene TRBV28 combines with J gene TRBJ2-7; no clear D gene. V was trimmed by 7 bases and J by 2 bases, leaving 18 bases between them. CDR1 is MDHEN and CDR2 is SYDVKM in the germline V gene. The CDR3 extends over 15 amino acids. CDR3: CASNRSPLTTYEQYF. In DNA form, the CDR3 reads TGTGCCAGCAACCGAAGCCCATTAACAACCTACGAGCAGTACTTC. The full variable domain, with the rest looked up from reference TRBV28 and TRBJ2-7, is DVKVTQSSRYLVKRTGEKVFLECVQDMDHENMFWYRQDPGLGLRLIYFSYDVKMKEKGDIPEGYSVSREKKERFSLILESASTNQTSMYLCASNRSPLTTYEQYFGPGTRLTVT.

The CDR3 reads CASSRSLSGSTPHEQYF. DNA for the CDR3: TGTGCCAGCAGCCGATCTCTAAGCGGGAGTACTCCCCACGAGCAGTACTTC. The J gene is TRBJ2-7, the V gene TRBV4-2; TRBD2 matches 8 bases. The CDR3 runs 17 residues. Germline CDR1 is LGHNA and CDR2 is YNFKEQ. V lost 4 bases and J lost 5; bases outside the gene matches: 16.

J is TRBJ1-2 and V is TRBV9, with TRBD1 matching over 10 bases. Germline V gene lookup returns CDR1 SGDLS and CDR2 YYNGEE. CDR3 length equals 14 residues. The V segment lost 5 bases and the J segment 2 bases; nucleotides outside the gene matches: 3. CDR3 residues: CASRMGQGNYGYTF. The CDR3 DNA is TGTGCCAGCAGGATGGGACAGGGGAACTATGGCTACACCTTC.

The rearrangement joins TRBV11-1 to TRBJ2-2; no reliable D call. CDR1 is SGHAT and CDR2 is FQDESV in the germline V gene (reference sequence). V lost 5 bases and J 6 bases, leaving 10 bases between the germline ends. The CDR3 totals 13 residues. The CDR3 sequence is CASSREVAGELFF. In nucleotides, the CDR3 is TGTGCCAGCAGCCGAGAGGTGGCCGGGGAGCTGTTTTTT.

The J gene is TRBJ1-1, the V gene TRBV27; D is unresolved. The CDR3 has 14 residues. The germline CDR1 and CDR2 sequences are MNHEY and SMNVEV (reference sequence). V was trimmed by 2 bases and J by 5 bases, leaving 12 bases between them. The DNA of the CDR3 is TGTGCCAGCAGTTTACGGTTCCCGGGAACTGAAGCTTTCTTT. It encodes CASSLRFPGTEAFF.

The V call is TRBV7-9, the J call TRBJ1-1; D gene uncertain. Germline loops: CDR1 SEHNR, CDR2 FQNEAQ (reference sequence). This CDR3 is 15 amino acids long. Trimming took 5 bases from V and 1 from J, leaving 14 bases between them. The CDR3 nucleotides read TGTGCCAGCAGCGCAATAAATAAGACGAACACTGAAGCTTTCTTT. Residues: CASSAINKTNTEAFF. Full variable domain (remainder filled in from reference TRBV7-9 and TRBJ1-1): DTGVSQNPRHKITKRGQNVTFRCDPISEHNRLYWYRQTLGQGPEFLTYFQNEAQLEKSRLLSDRFSAERPKGSFSTLEIQRTEQGDSAMYLCASSAINKTNTEAFFGQGTRLTVV.

This clone was detected once. The chain is built from TRBV10-2 and TRBJ1-2; a possible D gene is TRBD1 (5 bases). This CDR3 has 16 residues. Germline CDR1 reads WSHSY; CDR2 reads SAAADI. Trimming left V 0 bases short and J 3 bases short, with 14 bases between. In DNA, the CDR3 is TGCGCCAGCAGTGAGTCGGGGCCATCTCTACACTATGGCTACACCTTC. It encodes CASSESGPSLHYGYTF.

The sample holds one count of this clone. The chain couples TRBV2 to TRBJ2-1, with D perhaps matching TRBD2 (5 bases). Trimming stripped 10 bases from V and 7 bases from J, with 8 bases between. CDR1 is SNHLY and CDR2 is FYNNEI in the germline V gene. The CDR3 runs to 10 residues. CDR3 residues: CANRGNEQFF. The CDR3 region has the DNA TGTGCCAACCGGGGAAATGAGCAGTTCTTC.

V usage is TRBV6-1 and J usage is TRBJ1-5; D is unresolved. Germline CDR1 reads MNHNS; CDR2 reads SASEGT. V was shortened by 8 bases and J by 4 bases, with 15 bases between the two germline ends. There are 14 residues in the CDR3. The CDR3 nucleotides are TGTGCCAGCCTGCTTAGAGGAGAGAATCAGCCCCAGCATTTT. Translation: CASLLRGENQPQHF.

V and J are TRBV6-4 and TRBJ2-2, with 13 bases that match TRBD2. V gave up 6 bases and J gave up 9 bases; unmatched junction bases: 10. CDR3 length: 16 residues. Germline CDR1 reads MRHNA; CDR2 reads SNTAGT. The CDR3 is CASSRTSGSFVRELFF. The CDR3 nucleotides read TGTGCCAGCAGCCGGACTAGCGGGAGCTTTGTGCGGGAGCTGTTTTTT.

This chain joins TRBV28 and TRBJ2-7, with TRBD2 matching over 11 bases. Germline CDR1 MDHEN, CDR2 SYDVKM. This CDR3 region has 15 residues. The ends lost 6 bases at V and 3 bases at J; junction bases unmatched: 7. CDR3 in amino acids: CASRALAGVVYEQYF. CDR3 DNA: TGTGCCAGCAGGGCACTAGCGGGAGTTGTCTACGAGCAGTACTTC.

J is TRBJ2-5 and V is TRBV5-6; D uncertain. V lost 1 base and J lost 6, with 4 bases in between. Looked up from germline, CDR1 is SGHDT and CDR2 is YYEEEE. This CDR3 region has 11 residues. CDR3 in DNA: TGTGCCAGCAGCTTGAGTAAGACCCAGTACTTC. Translating gives CASSLSKTQYF.

The sample holds one count of this clone. This chain uses TRBV28 with TRBJ2-3, with D tentatively TRBD2 (7 bases). The germline V and J ends were trimmed by 3 bases and 6 bases, with 19 bases remaining between them. There are 16 residues in the CDR3. Germline loops: CDR1 MDHEN, CDR2 SYDVKM. The CDR3 bases are TGTGCCAGCAGTTTCCGGGGGGCGTCAGTATTGGATACGCAGTATTTT. Its translation: CASSFRGASVLDTQYF.

This clone was seen a single time. This chain connects TRBV2 to TRBJ2-6, with 11 bases fitting TRBD2. V shed 5 bases and J 1 base; nucleotides not matched to a gene: 13. CDR1 and CDR2 from the germline V gene are SNHLY and FYNNEI. This CDR3 is built from 20 residues. The CDR3 loop reads CASSIQASGRKESGANVLTF. CDR3 in DNA: TGTGCCAGCAGTATACAGGCTAGCGGGAGGAAGGAATCTGGGGCCAACGTCCTGACTTTC.

The chain links TRBV6-5 to TRBJ1-5; 8 nucleotides align to TRBD1. This CDR3 contains 14 residues. CDR1 is MNHEY and CDR2 is SVGAGI in the germline V gene. J gave up 5 bases and V 6 bases, and 6 bases lay outside the gene matches. CDR3 sequence (DNA): TGTGCCAGCAGACCCAGGGGGCTTGATCAGCCCCAGCATTTT. It encodes CASRPRGLDQPQHF.

The chain has TRBV7-3 and TRBJ2-6; TRBD1 aligns across 7 bases. Germline CDR1 and CDR2: SGHTA and FQGTGA. The CDR3 runs 16 residues. V lost 4 bases, J lost 3 bases, and 6 bases stayed unmatched. CDR3 region: CASSSGTALGANVLTF. CDR3 in DNA: TGTGCCAGCAGCTCCGGGACAGCTCTTGGGGCCAACGTCCTGACTTTC.

V gene TRBV5-4 combines with J gene TRBJ2-3, with 8 bases fitting TRBD1. V dropped 3 bases and J dropped 3; count of bases not matched to a gene: 12. This CDR3 spans 17 amino acids. Germline V CDR1 and CDR2: SGHNT, YYREEE (reference sequence). The CDR3 DNA follows: TGTGCCAGCAGCTCCCCGACCAAGACAGGGGAGACAGATACGCAGTATTTT. Its protein is CASSSPTKTGETDTQYF. The full variable domain, rest sourced from reference TRBV5-4 and TRBJ2-3, is ETGVTQSPTHLIKTRGQQVTLRCSSQSGHNTVSWYQQALGQGPQFIFQYYREEENGRGNFPPRFSGLQFPNYSSELNVNALELDDSALYLCASSSPTKTGETDTQYFGPGTRLTVL.

The rearrangement links TRBV5-1 to TRBJ2-1, with unresolved D. CDR3 length: 13 residues. V was pared by 4 bases and J by 5 bases, with 10 bases between. Germline CDR1 reads SGHRS; CDR2 reads YFSETQ. The CDR3 protein is CASSPGPDNEQFF. DNA of the CDR3: TGCGCCAGCAGCCCCGGACCCGACAATGAGCAGTTCTTC.

The J gene is TRBJ1-1, the V gene TRBV19; maybe TRBD1 (5 bases). CDR1 is LNHDA and CDR2 is SQIVND in the germline V gene (reference sequence). The CDR3 loop spans 12 amino acids. V was pared by 1 base and J by 8 bases, with 8 bases between. Here the CDR3 DNA reads TGTGCCAGTAGTATAGTTGGGGGAGAAGCTTTCTTT. The encoded protein is CASSIVGGEAFF.